This TCR beta chain was sequenced for a study of cytotoxic CD8 clonotypes in ibrutinib-treated CLL. As for the study in general: Overall, around 25 responses were partial and 2 complete; following median roughly 72 months, roughly 14 patients stayed remitted and around twelve progressed.

The sequencing depth, 1 in 200,000 to 1 in 1 million T cells, was the target. Clones were read by immunoSEQ multiplex PCR, and TCRdb kept only the in-frame ones, dropping some. Of about 17,000 clones listed, under 75% are singletons. CDR3 length: 15 residues. Germline V gene sequence: CDR1 ENHRY, CDR2 SYGVKD. Trimming pared 6 bases from V and 0 bases from J, leaving 12 bases between. The table lists this clone with a count of one. The gene calls are TRBV10-3 and TRBJ2-1; perhaps D is TRBD1 or TRBD2 (5 bases each). This clonotype originated in a human donor with chronic lymphocytic leukemia. The sequencing here drew on PBMCs, taken after 12 months of ibrutinib treatment. The CDR3 DNA reads as TGTGCCATCAGGAACGAGGGGAGCTCCTACAATGAGCAGTTCTTC. Translated: CAIRNEGSSYNEQFF.